The present T cell receptor beta chain was sequenced within a study of vaccination and CD4 T cells after COVID-19. The junction had 2 bases not matched to a gene; V was cut back by 3 bases and J by 0 bases. The CDR3 sequence is 15 residues long. With the Oncomine TCR Beta short-read assay, DNA from cultured CD4+ T cells was sequenced. TCRdb reprocessed the PCR reads via MiXCR and lists one record per CDR3 protein. The table includes 20,000 to 25,000 distinct CDR3 sequences, less than 35% detected once. Treatment noted: approximately 10-day PBMC culture with coronavirus spike peptide pools or control peptides (ViraFEST assay). Whole-study findings and limits: For convalescent patients, a median around 89% of reactive clones surfaced exclusively after vaccination.

In regard to this clonotype: The antigen is not known.

This sequence joins TRBV12-3 or TRBV12-4 and TRBJ1-3, with 7 bases aligning to TRBD1. The sequence derives from a human donor with COVID-19. The specimen was cultured CD4+ T cells from blood. The CDR3: CASSFGTDSGNTIYF. For the CDR3, the DNA is TGTGCCAGCAGTTTTGGGACAGACTCTGGAAACACCATATATTTT.